This T cell receptor beta chain was obtained from a study of T cell repertoires in ileal Crohn's disease (dated by TCRdb to about 2019). About the full investigation: The median duration of disease was approximately 8.3 years, and at the time of surgery around 36% of patients were active smokers. The study ran alongside a multicentre cohort designed to identify predictors of early endoscopic recurrence after ileocolonic resection. The study sequenced approximately 180 mucosal samples from 57 patients, taken at several locations on the surgical specimen and at postoperative endoscopy. The M6 samples were biopsies of the neoterminal ileum collected during postoperative colonoscopy. Roughly half of the patients were given postoperative therapy, with ten to eleven receiving thiopurines and fewer than 20 receiving anti-TNF agents. All patients had surgery for a complication: stricturing disease in 61% and penetrating disease in roughly 40%. TCR repertoire analysis was performed in around 57 Crohn's disease patients drawn from a prospective multicentre cohort. A Rutgeerts score higher than i0 was the definition used for endoscopic postoperative recurrence.

In regard to this clone: This clone's antigen is unknown. No much larger clone exists at a distance of one base, and base qualities are not known.

The time point label, as the study defines it: neoterminal ileum biopsy at postoperative endoscopy, about 6 months after surgery. To be eligible, patients had to be adults with ileal or ileocolonic Crohn's disease and an indication for ileocolonic resection. Before DNA extraction, whole ileal mucosal biopsies were kept frozen at -80 degrees C. Genomic DNA was isolated from frozen whole biopsies using a TRizol-based method, and the DNA was quantified with a NanoDrop 2000 spectrophotometer. Based on the germline V gene (reference sequence), the CDR1 and CDR2 sequences are SGHNT and YYREEE. V has 0 bases trimmed and J has 5 bases trimmed; junction bases matching no gene number 7. The CDR3 holds 17 amino acids from the cysteine to the phenylalanine. The retained sequence is limited to the CDR3, 51 bases, with the frame set at the first base. The paper's findings and limits, for the study overall: Mucosal CD4 and CD8 T cells were sorted and sequenced only in a subgroup of patients, the size of which was not stated. Patients who were active smokers at surgery had a significantly higher proportion of clonal expansions than non-smokers (roughly 24% vs 19%, p=0.02). The timing of postoperative endoscopy varied within the first year after surgery, and the median delay was 6.9 months. Higher high-frequency clone percentages at surgery were associated with endoscopic recurrence; all patients with clonality above 26.8% (18/57) had recurrence. Compared with CD4 T cells, sorted CD8 T cells held more high-frequency clones, which suggests that the mucosal expansions were mostly CD8.

About 500 nanograms of biopsy DNA per sample were submitted for commercial TCRB immunosequencing. A two-step, amplification bias-controlled multiplex PCR was used by Adaptive Biotechnology to amplify CDR3 regions from genomic DNA. In the first PCR, primers covered every V and J gene segment, and in the second PCR, barcodes and Illumina adapters were added. CDR3 libraries were sequenced on an Illumina instrument. In the authors' own workflow: Vendor-provided pipelines were combined with custom analysis of raw data in R/Bioconductor under R version 3.3.0. Clonality, ranging from 0 to 1, was calculated as the inverse of the normalised Shannon entropy of all productive clones. The repertoire share taken up by the top 100 clones defined high-frequency clones, and only clones that passed a 95% confidence test were kept. Overlap between samples was measured with the Morisita-Horn index, while repertoire diversity was measured with the Simpson index. TCRdb retrieved this table from immuneACCESS and kept in-frame rearrangements only. Not all clones are present; in checked studies, unresolved V genes account for under half, and no reason is known for the remainder. V and J calls and clone size are those listed in that table; D and trimming were worked out from the DNA. This sample has some 10,000 clones in its table, and around 75% of those were observed once. The ten largest clonotypes hold under 15% of the sample.

Sequenced: ileal tissue. The rearranged chain carries TRBV5-4 and TRBJ2-3, with 12 bases in between that match TRBD2. The receptor's source is an adult with Crohn's disease. The encoded CDR3 is CASSLAKLAGGGDTQYF. The DNA sequence is TGTGCCAGCAGCTTGGCCAAACTAGCGGGGGGTGGAGATACGCAGTATTTT.